This T cell receptor (beta chain) appears in the sequencing data of a study of T cell changes during pregnancy in multiple sclerosis. With 3 bases clipped from V and 2 bases from J, the junction kept 1 base outside the gene matches. CDR3 size: 13 residues. Germline CDR1 MGHRA, CDR2 YSYEKL. This clone came up a few times. Profiled with immunoSEQ multiplex PCR; TCRdb holds only in-frame clones, not every one. The sample lists about 20,000 clones, 88% seen once, with approximately 6.8% in the top ten. This TCR came from a female donor in good health, enrolled as a control in a pregnancy study. The sample here was CD8+ T cells from peripheral blood mononuclear cells, taken in the third trimester of pregnancy. The V call is TRBV4-1, the J call TRBJ2-7, with 7 bases aligning to TRBD2. The CDR3 sequence is CASSQSGTYEQYF. In nucleotides, the CDR3 is TGCGCCAGCAGCCAGAGCGGGACCTACGAGCAGTACTTC.